What follows are 2 T cell receptor beta chains derived from one specimen sequenced in a study of TIL therapy for anti-PD-1-resistant metastatic lung cancer. The immunoSEQ assay was v3. Assay used: immunoSEQ multiplex PCR; TCRdb lists only in-frame clones, some missing. This sample has approximately 95,000 clones, with under 70% found just once. Time point denoted: pre-treatment sample, taken before nivolumab and TIL therapy. The tumor samples were excised metastases, mostly pleural nodules or supraclavicular lymph nodes. The sample in question was tumor tissue, obtained at baseline. These TCRs come from a person aged 25 to 80 with non-small cell lung cancer.

The chain carries TRBV10-3 and TRBJ1-3; 9 nucleotides agree with TRBD1. The CDR3 sequence is 18 residues long. V lost 6 bases, J lost 0 bases, and 12 bases stayed unmatched. Germline loops: CDR1 ENHRY, CDR2 SYGVKD. The CDR3, as DNA: TGTGCCATCAGGACCGGGACAGGGCCCTTTGGCTCTGGAAACACCATATATTTT. It is translated as CAIRTGTGPFGSGNTIYF.

The V gene is TRBV6-2 or TRBV6-3, the J gene TRBJ1-2, with D possibly matching TRBD1 (5 bases). Trimming removed 3 bases from V and 4 bases from J, with 6 bases in between. Germline CDR1 reads MNHEY; CDR2 reads SVGEGT. The CDR3 has 12 amino acids. The CDR3 DNA reads TGTGCCAGCAGTTATCAGGGCTATGGCTACACCTTC. This gives the protein CASSYQGYGYTF.